One and the same sample provided the 12 T cell receptor beta chains below, sequenced in a study of shared clonotypes between healthy human individuals. Method: immunoSEQ multiplex PCR; TCRdb's copy keeps in-frame clones and lacks some. The sample records about 590,000 clones, less than 97% being singletons. CD45RO negativity and positive selection for CCR7 defined naive CD8 cells, a population that excluded terminally differentiated effector memory CD45RA+ cells. Sequencing was done on a sample of naive CD8+ T cells sorted from blood. These receptors originate from a woman aged 30 to 39 in good health.

The chain is built from TRBV11-2 and TRBJ2-3, with 8 bases matching TRBD2. V lost 8 bases and J lost 1; bases outside the gene matches: 5. The CDR3 runs to 14 residues. Germline V gives CDR1 SGHAT, CDR2 FQNNGV. CDR3: CASGYSGGTDTQYF. The CDR3 nucleotides read TGTGCCAGCGGTTATAGCGGGGGCACAGATACGCAGTATTTT.

The chain has TRBV13 and TRBJ2-5; TRBD2 matches 8 bases. V lost 2 bases to trimming and J lost 2 bases; unmatched junction nucleotides: 1. The CDR3 is made up of 14 amino acids. Germline V gene data show CDR1 as PRHDT and CDR2 as FYEKMQ (reference sequence). The chain's CDR3 is CASSLTSGQETQYF. In DNA form, the CDR3 reads TGTGCCAGCAGCTTAACTAGCGGACAAGAGACCCAGTACTTC.

The V and J genes are TRBV27 and TRBJ2-3, with 7 bases fitting TRBD2. The CDR3 is 18 amino acids. J lost 3 bases, V lost 5 bases, and 17 bases had no gene match. Germline V gene data show CDR1 as MNHEY and CDR2 as SMNVEV (reference sequence). Here the CDR3 reads CASSPLPLLAQWTDTQYF. In DNA form, the CDR3 reads TGTGCCAGCAGTCCCCTCCCGTTACTAGCGCAATGGACAGATACGCAGTATTTT.

The gene calls are TRBV28 and TRBJ2-1, with 7 bases fitting TRBD2. The CDR3 contains 17 residues. In germline, CDR1 is MDHEN, CDR2 SYDVKM. V trimming: 1 base; J trimming: 2 bases; junction bases outside the gene matches: 8. CDR3 in amino acids: CASSLFEASGTYNEQFF. CDR3 nucleotide sequence: TGTGCCAGCAGTTTATTTGAGGCTAGCGGAACCTACAATGAGCAGTTCTTC.

The chain has TRBV28 and TRBJ1-6, with D tentatively TRBD1 (5 bases). CDR1 is MDHEN, CDR2 SYDVKM, per germline. There are 15 residues in the CDR3. Between the trimmed V and J ends, which lost 1 base and 10 bases, there was a span of 14 bases. For the CDR3, the DNA is TGTGCCAGCAGTTTATCGGCAGGGAGCGGGTCACCCCTCCACTTT. Amino acid sequence: CASSLSAGSGSPLHF.

This chain connects TRBV28 to TRBJ2-1, with 7 bases aligning to TRBD1. The length of the CDR3 is 14 residues. Germline V lookup: CDR1 MDHEN, CDR2 SYDVKM. With 1 base clipped from V and 5 bases from J, the junction kept 2 bases outside the gene matches. The CDR3 loop reads CASSLSGGDNEQFF. DNA for the CDR3: TGTGCCAGCAGTTTATCAGGGGGAGACAATGAGCAGTTCTTC.

The chain combines TRBV30 with TRBJ1-5; TRBD1 matches 7 bases. CDR1 GTSNPN and CDR2 SVGIG come from the germline V gene (reference sequence). The CDR3 contains 13 residues. J gave up 7 bases and V 5 bases, and 8 bases lay outside the gene matches. CDR3 nucleotide sequence: TGTGCCTGGTCACAGGGGCTGGGACAGCCCCAGCATTTT. It translates to CAWSQGLGQPQHF.

This chain links TRBV4-1 with TRBJ2-7, with 9 bases fitting TRBD2. CDR3 length equals 14 residues. Germline assignment: CDR1 MGHRA and CDR2 YSYEKL. V was pared by 6 bases and J by 2 bases, with 5 bases of the junction left unmatched. CDR3 coding DNA: TGCGCCAGCAGACCGACTAGCGGCACCTACGAGCAGTACTTC. Protein: CASRPTSGTYEQYF.

The chain has TRBV28 and TRBJ2-7; 7 bases match TRBD2. The trim removed 5 bases at V and 3 bases at J, leaving 10 bases unmatched. This CDR3 has 15 residues. The germline gives CDR1 MDHEN, CDR2 SYDVKM. The CDR3 DNA is TGTGCCAGCAGTCCCCCGGGTAGCGGGTACTACGAGCAGTACTTC. Protein product: CASSPPGSGYYEQYF. The whole variable domain, remainder taken from reference TRBV28 and TRBJ2-7, is DVKVTQSSRYLVKRTGEKVFLECVQDMDHENMFWYRQDPGLGLRLIYFSYDVKMKEKGDIPEGYSVSREKKERFSLILESASTNQTSMYLCASSPPGSGYYEQYFGPGTRLTVT.

V is TRBV2 and J is TRBJ1-2; maybe TRBD1 (6 bases). V shed 4 bases and J shed 4 bases, with 16 bases lying between them. This CDR3 comprises 15 residues. Germline V gene lookup returns CDR1 SNHLY and CDR2 FYNNEI. CDR3 region: CASSVRGTYIYGYTF. CDR3 nucleotides: TGTGCCAGCAGTGTTCGTGGGACATACATCTATGGCTACACCTTC.

V and J are TRBV5-8 and TRBJ1-2, with 7 bases fitting TRBD1. The V gene end was trimmed by 3 bases and the J gene end by 8 bases; junction bases not matched to a gene: 7. Germline V gives CDR1 SGHTS, CDR2 YDEGEE. The CDR3 runs to 13 residues. CDR3 bases: TGTGCCAGCAGCTCAGGGACAGCCGACGGCTACACCTTC. Its protein is CASSSGTADGYTF. Filled out from reference TRBV5-8 and TRBJ1-2, the complete variable domain reads EAGVTQSPTHLIKTRGQQATLRCSPISGHTSVYWYQQALGLGLQFLLWYDEGEERNRGNFPPRFSGRQFPNYSSELNVNALELEDSALYLCASSSGTADGYTFGSGTRLTVV.

The chain couples TRBV10-3 to TRBJ2-1; 12 bases are a match to TRBD2. The CDR3 is 17 residues long. J gave up 4 bases and V 3 bases, and 7 bases lay outside the gene matches. The germline V gene encodes CDR1 ENHRY and CDR2 SYGVKD. Here the CDR3 reads CAISDLLAGGGYNEQFF. The CDR3 DNA is TGTGCCATCAGTGACCTACTAGCGGGAGGTGGGTACAATGAGCAGTTCTTC.